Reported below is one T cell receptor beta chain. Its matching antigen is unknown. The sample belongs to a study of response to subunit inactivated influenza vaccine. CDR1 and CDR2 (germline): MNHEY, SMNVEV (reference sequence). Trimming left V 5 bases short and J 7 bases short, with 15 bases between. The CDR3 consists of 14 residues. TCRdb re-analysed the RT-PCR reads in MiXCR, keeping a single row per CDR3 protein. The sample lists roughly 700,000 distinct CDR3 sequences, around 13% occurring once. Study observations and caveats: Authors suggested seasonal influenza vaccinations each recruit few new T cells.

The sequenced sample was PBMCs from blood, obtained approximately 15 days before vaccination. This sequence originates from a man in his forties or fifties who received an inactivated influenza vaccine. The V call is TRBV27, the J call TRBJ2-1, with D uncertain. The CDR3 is CASSPIRIQNEQFF. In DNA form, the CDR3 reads TGTGCCAGCAGTCCGATTAGGATCCAGAATGAGCAGTTCTTC.